The clone carrying this T cell receptor (beta chain) was detected ten times or more. The antigen is not known. CDR3 length equals 13 residues. Trimming removed 1 base from V and 7 bases from J; junction bases left unmatched: 6. Germline V gives CDR1 SQVTM, CDR2 ANQGSEA. This specimen belongs to a study of identical twins. Points from the study as a whole: Abundant beta clonotypes from cord blood bore fewer insertions; memory repertoires lacked this pattern. Conclusions relied on cross-sectional statistical analysis, not following the same donors. Recombination models fit unrelated individuals' TCR alpha sharing but underestimated twins'.

TCRdb processed the 5' RACE reads anew with MiXCR; each CDR3 protein has one entry. The data show 130,000 to 150,000 distinct CDR3 sequences, roughly 3.5% seen once. The source is a man between 18 and 35 years old in good health. The chain is built from TRBV29-1 and TRBJ1-2; 7 bases fit TRBD1. The material sequenced was memory T cells sorted from blood. The CDR3 reads CSVEVQGGGGYTF. Written as DNA, the CDR3 is TGCAGCGTTGAAGTTCAGGGGGGAGGTGGCTACACCTTC.